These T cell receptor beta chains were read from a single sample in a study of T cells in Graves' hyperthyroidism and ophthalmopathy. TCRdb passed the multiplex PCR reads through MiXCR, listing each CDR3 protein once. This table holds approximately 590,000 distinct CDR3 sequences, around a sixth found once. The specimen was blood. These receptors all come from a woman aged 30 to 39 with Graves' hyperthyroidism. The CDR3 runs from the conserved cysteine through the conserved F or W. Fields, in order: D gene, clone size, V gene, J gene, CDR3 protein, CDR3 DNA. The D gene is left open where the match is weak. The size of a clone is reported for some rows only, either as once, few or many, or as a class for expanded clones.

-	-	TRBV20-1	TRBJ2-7	CSARVPRVWGHLYEQYF	TGCAGTGCTAGAGTCCCTAGAGTCTGGGGACACTTGTACGAGCAGTACTTC
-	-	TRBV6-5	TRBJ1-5	CASSYSGRFDQPQHF	TGTGCCAGCAGTTACTCGGGCAGGTTTGATCAGCCCCAGCATTTT
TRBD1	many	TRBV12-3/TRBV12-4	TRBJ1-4	CASSTRTGMNEKLFF	TGTGCCAGCAGTACCCGGACAGGGATGAATGAAAAACTGTTTTTT
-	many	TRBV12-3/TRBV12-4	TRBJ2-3	CASSLNLAGRTDTQYF	TGTGCCAGCAGTTTAAACTTGGCGGGGCGCACAGATACGCAGTATTTT
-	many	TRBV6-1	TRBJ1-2	CASSDSSRGLGYTF	TGTGCCAGCAGTGATTCGAGCAGGGGTCTTGGCTACACCTTC
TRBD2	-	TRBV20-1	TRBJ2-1	CSARSGAGFYNEQFF	TGCAGTGCCCGGAGCGGGGCGGGGTTCTACAATGAGCAGTTCTTC
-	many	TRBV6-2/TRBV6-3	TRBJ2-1	CASSYDSYNEQFF	TGTGCCAGCAGTTACGACTCCTACAATGAGCAGTTCTTC
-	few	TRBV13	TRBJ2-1	CASSLVRKSRGTATYNEQFF	TGTGCCAGCAGCTTAGTGAGGAAGTCGCGCGGGACTGCAACCTACAATGAGCAGTTCTTC
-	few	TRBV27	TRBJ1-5	CASSLSGLGNQPQHF	TGTGCCAGCAGTTTATCAGGGTTGGGCAATCAGCCCCAGCATTTT
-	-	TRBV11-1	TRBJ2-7	CASSLAGVVDEQYF	TGTGCCAGCAGCTTAGCCGGTGTAGTGGACGAGCAGTACTTC
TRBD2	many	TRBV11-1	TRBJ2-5	CASSPLAGETQYF	TGTGCCAGCAGCCCTCTAGCGGGAGAGACCCAGTACTTC
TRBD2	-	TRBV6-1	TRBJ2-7	CASLTSGTSYEQYF	TGTGCCAGCCTGACTAGCGGAACCTCCTACGAGCAGTACTTC
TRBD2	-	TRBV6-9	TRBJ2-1	CASSYQPGTSGYNEQFF	TGTGCCAGCAGTTACCAACCCGGGACTAGCGGCTACAATGAGCAGTTCTTC
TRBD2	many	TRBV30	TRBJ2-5	CAWSVGGGSAETQYF	TGTGCCTGGAGTGTAGGTGGCGGGAGTGCGGAGACCCAGTACTTC
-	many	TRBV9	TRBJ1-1	CASSVAGTRNTEAFF	TGTGCCAGCAGCGTAGCCGGGACACGGAACACTGAAGCTTTCTTT
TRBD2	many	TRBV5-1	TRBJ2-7	CASSLNSGSSYEQYF	TGCGCCAGCAGCTTAAATAGCGGGAGTTCCTACGAGCAGTACTTC
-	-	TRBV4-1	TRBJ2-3	CASSQDTFRGNTDTQYF	TGCGCCAGCAGCCAAGATACCTTTAGAGGAAACACAGATACGCAGTATTTT
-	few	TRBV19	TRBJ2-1	CASRNLFGGDNEQFF	TGTGCCAGTAGGAACCTATTCGGGGGTGACAATGAGCAGTTCTTC
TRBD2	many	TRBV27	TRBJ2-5	CASRVPGGETQYF	TGTGCCAGCAGAGTTCCCGGGGGGGAGACCCAGTACTTC
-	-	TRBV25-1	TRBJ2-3	CASSDQDYTDTQYF	TGTGCCAGCAGTGACCAGGATTACACAGATACGCAGTATTTT
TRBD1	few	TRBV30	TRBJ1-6	CAWSPLRAPTGAGSPLHF	TGTGCCTGGAGTCCGCTACGGGCGCCGACAGGGGCTGGTTCACCCCTCCACTTT
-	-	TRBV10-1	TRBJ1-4	CASSGQSEKLFF	TGCGCCAGCAGTGGACAGTCGGAAAAACTGTTTTTT
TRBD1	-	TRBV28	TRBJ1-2	CASSPPTGGGDGYTF	TGTGCCAGCAGTCCTCCGACAGGGGGCGGAGATGGCTACACCTTC
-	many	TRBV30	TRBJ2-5	CAWSKFRSQETQYF	TGTGCCTGGAGTAAGTTCAGAAGCCAAGAGACCCAGTACTTC
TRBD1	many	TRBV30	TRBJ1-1	CAWRRPGTGVVAFF	TGTGCCTGGCGCCGTCCCGGGACAGGGGTAGTTGCTTTCTTT
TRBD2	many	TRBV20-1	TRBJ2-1	CSARPGLAELSSYNEQFF	TGCAGTGCTCGGCCGGGACTAGCGGAACTTAGCTCCTACAATGAGCAGTTCTTC
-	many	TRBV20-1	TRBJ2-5	CSAAYSANQETQYF	TGCAGTGCTGCCTATAGCGCGAACCAAGAGACCCAGTACTTC
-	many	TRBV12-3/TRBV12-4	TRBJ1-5	CASSHFVGPRYANQPQHF	TGTGCCAGCAGCCACTTTGTTGGACCCCGCTACGCCAATCAGCCCCAGCATTTT